A single sample is the source of the 6 T cell receptor beta chains below, sequenced in a study of blood T cell repertoires in COVID-19. The protocol was immunoSEQ multiplex PCR, while the TCRdb copy is restricted to in-frame clones and leaves out a portion. The table lists 60,000 to 75,000 clones, 65% to 85% of them singletons. Material: peripheral blood. These receptors were taken from a woman aged 70-85 years with acute or convalescent COVID-19.

This clone showed up just a few times. The V and J genes are TRBV2 and TRBJ2-7, with TRBD1 matching over 9 bases. Germline V gives CDR1 SNHLY, CDR2 FYNNEI. Germline trimming cut 1 base from V and 3 bases from J; bases unmatched to any gene: 7. The CDR3 loop spans 16 amino acids. CDR3 nucleotide sequence: TGTGCCAGCAGTGAAGAGTCGGGACAGGGTGGCTACGAGCAGTACTTC. Its protein is CASSEESGQGGYEQYF.

This clone was seen a single time. The chain couples TRBV7-9 to TRBJ2-7, with 7 nucleotides matching TRBD2. The length of the CDR3 is 13 residues. The V gene's germline CDR1 is SEHNR and CDR2 FQNEAQ (reference sequence). J gave up 4 bases and V 0 bases, and 0 bases lay outside the gene matches. The CDR3 coding sequence is TGTGCCAGCAGCTTAGCGCGGGGGTACGAGCAGTACTTC. It translates to CASSLARGYEQYF.

The CDR3 bases are TGTGCCAGCTCACCCTCAGGGTACGATGGCTACACCTTC. Translation: CASSPSGYDGYTF. This chain links TRBV18 with TRBJ1-2; tentatively, D is TRBD1 (5 bases). CDR1 and CDR2 (germline): KGHSH, LQKENI. CDR3 length equals 13 residues. V lost 3 bases and J lost 6, with 11 bases in between.

This clone was seen just once. The gene calls are TRBV19 and TRBJ2-1, with D uncertain. The CDR3 runs 16 residues. Germline-derived CDR1 and CDR2 are LNHDA and SQIVND (reference sequence). The germline V and J ends were trimmed by 3 bases and 2 bases, with 14 bases remaining between them. The CDR3 coding sequence is TGTGCCAGTAGTATTAGGCCACAGAGCCCCTACAATGAGCAGTTCTTC. It yields the protein CASSIRPQSPYNEQFF.

The chain couples TRBV18 to TRBJ2-3; 14 bases fit TRBD2. Germline assignment: CDR1 KGHSH and CDR2 LQKENI. The length of the CDR3 is 20 residues. Trimming took 3 bases from V and 1 from J; bases not matched to a gene: 12. The chain's CDR3 is CASSPGLAGGDLLGTDTQYF. The CDR3 bases are TGTGCCAGCTCACCCGGACTAGCGGGGGGAGACCTCTTGGGCACAGATACGCAGTATTTT. Combining the CDR3 with reference TRBV18 and TRBJ2-3 gives the whole variable domain NAGVMQNPRHLVRRRGQEARLRCSPMKGHSHVYWYRQLPEEGLKFMVYLQKENIIDESGMPKERFSAEFPKEGPSILRIQQVVRGDSAAYFCASSPGLAGGDLLGTDTQYFGPGTRLTVL.

The CDR3 reads CASSPILQGKLFF. DNA of the CDR3: TGTGCCAGCAGCCCCATCCTACAGGGGAAACTGTTTTTT. The chain joins TRBV7-8 to TRBJ1-4, with TRBD1 matching over 7 bases. The CDR3 extends over 13 amino acids. The V segment lost 5 bases and the J segment 11 bases; nucleotides outside the gene matches: 8. The V gene's germline CDR1 is SGHVS and CDR2 FQNEAQ.